Reported below is one T cell receptor (beta chain). Sequencing used immunoSEQ multiplex PCR; TCRdb keeps in-frame clones, though not all of them. This table has 220,000 or so clones, just under 90% appearing once. These data come from a study of blood T cell repertoires in COVID-19. Background on the study: In each case, the material was cDNA or gDNA derived from T cells, B-cell-depleted T cells, or PBMCs.

Study members were between about 18 and 100 years old and lived in 20 to 30 US regions. This clonotype was obtained from a man aged 50-59 years who had been exposed to COVID-19. Specimen: PBMCs or T cells enriched from blood (not recorded which).

The CDR3 is CASSPQRTENTEAFF. The CDR3 region has the DNA TGTGCCAGCTCACCCCAACGGACAGAAAACACTGAAGCTTTCTTT. The rearrangement joins TRBV18 to TRBJ1-1; TRBD1 might be the D (6 bases). The germline V gene has CDR1 KGHSH and CDR2 LQKENI. The CDR3 runs 15 residues. The V end was cut by 3 bases, the J end by 2 bases, with 13 bases between.